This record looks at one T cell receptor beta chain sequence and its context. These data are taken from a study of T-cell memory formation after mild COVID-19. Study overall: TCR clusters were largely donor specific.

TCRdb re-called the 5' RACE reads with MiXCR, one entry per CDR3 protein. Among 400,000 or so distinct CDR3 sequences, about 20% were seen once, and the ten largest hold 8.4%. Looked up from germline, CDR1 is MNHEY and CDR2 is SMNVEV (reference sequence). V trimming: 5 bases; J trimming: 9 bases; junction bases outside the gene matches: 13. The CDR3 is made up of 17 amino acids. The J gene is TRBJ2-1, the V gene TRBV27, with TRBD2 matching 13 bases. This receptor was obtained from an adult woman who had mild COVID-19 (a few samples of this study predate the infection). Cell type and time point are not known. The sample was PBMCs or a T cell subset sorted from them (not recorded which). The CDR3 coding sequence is TGTGCCAGCAGTCCGGGACTAGCGGGGATAGGTGCGGGTGAGCAGTTCTTC. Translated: CASSPGLAGIGAGEQFF.